The rows below give T cell receptor beta chains drawn from one sample of a study of blood T cells in healthy people across ages. MiXCR, applied by TCRdb to the 5' RACE reads, yields one record per CDR3 protein. The profile covers hundreds of thousands of distinct CDR3 sequences, with around 20% appearing a single time and around 3.4% taken by the ten largest. Material for sequencing was blood. The receptors derive from a man between 65 and 85 years old in good health. CDR3s include the opening cysteine and the closing phenylalanine or tryptophan. A D gene is named only where the DNA matches it firmly. The size entry is marked missing in some rows and otherwise reads once, few, many or a size class.

TRBV5-1	-	TRBJ2-5	-	CASSEETEQETQYF	TGCGCCAGCAGCGAAGAGACAGAACAAGAGACCCAGTACTTC
TRBV29-1	-	TRBJ2-3	few	CSVKRGLVTDTQYF	TGCAGCGTCAAAAGGGGACTTGTCACAGATACGCAGTATTTT
TRBV29-1	-	TRBJ2-6	-	CSVEVQPGANVLTF	TGCAGCGTTGAGGTCCAACCTGGGGCCAACGTCCTGACTTTC
TRBV29-1	-	TRBJ2-5	-	CSVSSGMEETQYF	TGCAGCGTTTCCTCCGGGATGGAAGAGACCCAGTACTTC
TRBV10-3	TRBD2	TRBJ2-1	-	CAISESGGEREQFF	TGTGCCATCAGTGAGTCGGGGGGGGAGCGTGAGCAGTTCTTC
TRBV10-3	-	TRBJ2-5	-	CAISEPSGQYF	TGTGCCATCAGTGAGCCCTCGGGACAGTACTTC
TRBV4-1	-	TRBJ2-7	many	CASSQDRGVAYYEQYF	TGCGCCAGCAGCCAAGATAGGGGGGTGGCGTACTACGAGCAGTACTTC
TRBV7-9	-	TRBJ2-7	few	CASSLPEGKGACEQYF	TGTGCCAGCAGCCTACCAGAAGGGAAAGGGGCCTGCGAGCAGTACTTC
TRBV28	-	TRBJ2-7	-	CASSRHKQATYEQYF	TGTGCCAGCAGCCGACACAAACAGGCTACCTACGAGCAGTACTTC
TRBV6-2/TRBV6-3	-	TRBJ2-1	-	CASSPYARSYNEQFF	TGTGCCAGCAGTCCATACGCCAGATCCTACAATGAGCAGTTCTTC
TRBV24-1	-	TRBJ2-2	-	CATSTGSPPDTGELFF	TGTGCCACCAGTACAGGATCGCCCCCCGACACCGGGGAGCTGTTTTTT
TRBV20-1	TRBD2	TRBJ2-2	-	CSARDPAGVGGELFF	TGCAGTGCTAGAGATCCCGCGGGAGTTGGCGGGGAGCTGTTTTTT
TRBV5-6	-	TRBJ2-5	-	CASSFPTAAETQYF	TGTGCCAGCAGCTTCCCGACAGCTGCAGAGACCCAGTACTTC
TRBV3-1	-	TRBJ2-2	many	CASSQGTGELFF	TGTGCCAGCAGCCAAGGAACCGGGGAGCTGTTTTTT
TRBV5-1	-	TRBJ1-1	-	CASSPSQTGNTEAFF	TGCGCCAGCAGCCCAAGCCAAACAGGGAACACTGAAGCTTTCTTT
TRBV11-2	-	TRBJ2-5	-	CASSLGGGRGQETQYF	TGTGCCAGCAGCTTAGGAGGTGGTAGGGGACAAGAGACCCAGTACTTC
TRBV5-5	TRBD1	TRBJ2-7	-	CASMLGTGRREQYF	TGTGCCAGCATGTTGGGGACAGGGCGACGCGAGCAGTACTTC
TRBV27	TRBD1	TRBJ1-2	-	CAGGQGRTNYGYTF	TGTGCCGGAGGACAGGGCCGCACTAACTATGGCTACACCTTC
TRBV4-3	-	TRBJ2-3	-	CASSQDFSANLGDTQYF	TGCGCCAGCAGCCAAGATTTCTCGGCCAACCTTGGAGATACGCAGTATTTT
TRBV12-3/TRBV12-4	TRBD1	TRBJ2-5	many	CASSLGDRGIGETQYF	TGTGCCAGCAGTCTAGGCGACAGGGGGATCGGAGAGACCCAGTACTTC
TRBV20-1	-	TRBJ2-7	few	CSAPQPGPSYEQYF	TGCAGTGCCCCCCAACCGGGACCGAGCTACGAGCAGTACTTC
TRBV6-5	-	TRBJ1-5	many	CASQTGLNQPQHF	TGTGCTAGCCAGACAGGTCTGAATCAGCCCCAGCATTTT
TRBV7-2	TRBD1	TRBJ1-5	-	CASSLDTGGWNQPQHF	TGTGCCAGCAGCTTAGATACAGGGGGCTGGAATCAGCCCCAGCATTTT
TRBV4-1	TRBD2	TRBJ2-1	-	CASSQDWLAGNNEQFF	TGCGCCAGCAGCCAAGATTGGCTAGCGGGAAACAATGAGCAGTTCTTC
TRBV12-3/TRBV12-4	TRBD1	TRBJ1-1	-	CASGSSKQGASEAFF	TGTGCCAGCGGTTCTAGCAAACAGGGGGCGTCTGAAGCTTTCTTT
TRBV5-1	-	TRBJ2-3	once	CASSAFDGTFFTDTQYF	TGCGCCAGCAGCGCATTTGACGGGACATTCTTCACAGATACGCAGTATTTT
TRBV20-1	TRBD2	TRBJ2-1	-	CSARMLAASYNEQFF	TGCAGTGCTCGGATGCTAGCGGCCTCCTACAATGAGCAGTTCTTC
TRBV27	-	TRBJ2-5	-	CASSLAPAQETQYF	TGTGCCAGCAGTTTAGCACCAGCGCAAGAGACCCAGTACTTC
TRBV20-1	-	TRBJ2-5	-	CSAREHNQETQYF	TGCAGTGCTAGGGAGCATAACCAAGAGACCCAGTACTTC
TRBV14	-	TRBJ2-5	many	CASSQNMKETQYF	TGTGCCAGCAGCCAGAACATGAAGGAGACCCAGTACTTC
TRBV20-1	TRBD2	TRBJ2-5	few	CSARAGAGGQETQYF	TGCAGTGCTAGAGCTGGAGCGGGAGGACAAGAGACCCAGTACTTC
TRBV6-6	-	TRBJ2-3	few	CASSSPREFSTDTQYF	TGTGCCAGCAGTTCCCCACGGGAATTTAGCACAGATACGCAGTATTTT
TRBV4-3	-	TRBJ2-2	-	CASSQQMGRIGTGELFF	TGCGCCAGCAGCCAACAAATGGGACGGATCGGTACCGGGGAGCTGTTTTTT
TRBV12-3/TRBV12-4	-	TRBJ2-5	-	CASSIGAGETQYF	TGTGCCAGCAGTATTGGGGCGGGAGAGACCCAGTACTTC
TRBV5-1	-	TRBJ2-7	-	CASRVARGSYEQYF	TGCGCCAGCAGAGTAGCCAGGGGATCCTACGAGCAGTACTTC
TRBV10-3	TRBD2	TRBJ2-7	few	CAIIRSTSFDEQYF	TGTGCCATCATCCGATCGACTAGCTTCGACGAGCAGTACTTC
TRBV7-8	-	TRBJ1-2	-	CASSLDGTESYGYTF	TGTGCCAGCAGCTTAGATGGTACAGAATCCTATGGCTACACCTTC
TRBV9	TRBD2	TRBJ2-5	-	CASSASLAGETQYF	TGTGCCAGCAGCGCATCACTAGCGGGAGAGACCCAGTACTTC
TRBV12-3/TRBV12-4	-	TRBJ2-7	-	CASTTGGSSYEQYF	TGTGCCAGCACCACCGGCGGTAGCTCCTACGAGCAGTACTTC
TRBV7-6	TRBD2	TRBJ2-3	-	CASSRTGGRRSDTQYF	TGTGCCAGCAGCAGGACTGGCGGGAGGAGGTCAGATACGCAGTATTTT
TRBV2	TRBD2	TRBJ2-5	-	CASWLAGGGYQETQYF	TGTGCCAGCTGGCTAGCGGGAGGAGGGTACCAAGAGACCCAGTACTTC
TRBV12-3/TRBV12-4	-	TRBJ1-5	-	CASSFQSHQPQHF	TGTGCCAGCAGTTTTCAATCTCATCAGCCCCAGCATTTT
TRBV29-1	TRBD2	TRBJ2-1	-	CSAGPSGVSYNEQFF	TGCAGCGCCGGCCCTAGCGGGGTCTCCTACAATGAGCAGTTCTTC
TRBV15	-	TRBJ2-7	-	CAASRRPGTYEQYF	TGTGCCGCCAGCCGCCGCCCGGGTACCTACGAGCAGTACTTC
TRBV3-1	-	TRBJ2-1	-	CASSQDSTRLSSYNEQFF	TGTGCCAGCAGCCAAGATAGTACTAGACTGAGCTCCTACAATGAGCAGTTCTTC
TRBV5-1	-	TRBJ2-5	once	CASSGAMETQYF	TGCGCCAGCAGCGGTGCGATGGAGACCCAGTACTTC
TRBV29-1	-	TRBJ2-1	few	CSVGASENNEQFF	TGCAGCGTTGGGGCTAGCGAGAACAATGAGCAGTTCTTC
TRBV27	-	TRBJ1-2	few	CASSSGLGSNYGYTF	TGTGCCAGCAGCTCAGGGCTCGGATCTAACTATGGCTACACCTTC
TRBV20-1	-	TRBJ2-5	many	CSARLPLYQETQYF	TGCAGTGCTAGGCTCCCGTTGTACCAAGAGACCCAGTACTTC
TRBV20-1	-	TRBJ1-1	-	CSARRNTEAFF	TGCAGTGCCAGGCGGAACACTGAAGCTTTCTTT
TRBV4-3	TRBD1	TRBJ2-1	-	CASSQDGTGGLNEQFF	TGCGCCAGCAGCCAAGACGGGACAGGGGGCCTTAATGAGCAGTTCTTC
TRBV20-1	-	TRBJ2-5	few	CSARDAQQETQYF	TGCAGTGCTAGAGATGCTCAGCAAGAGACCCAGTACTTC